These T cell receptor beta chains were read from a single sample in a study of blood T cell repertoires in COVID-19. The table came from immunoSEQ multiplex PCR; TCRdb's copy has only in-frame clones and leaves some out. The table has about 110,000 clones, 75% to 90% seen once; the top ten hold roughly 18%. The sample taken for sequencing was peripheral blood. The source is a woman aged 60-75 years with acute or convalescent COVID-19. The conserved cysteine and the conserved F or W are not part of the CDR3 here. The order of the fields is V gene, D gene, CDR3 protein. D genes are given only for firm matches.

>TRBV28|-
ASRRLGGAGELF
>TRBV3-1/TRBV3-2|TRBD2
ASSQGGGDGRTQY
>TRBV4-3|-
ASSQDHTQNTEAF
>TRBV7-9|-
ASSPGLERGYT
>TRBV19|TRBD2
ASSTGGGTQY
>TRBV3-1/TRBV3-2|TRBD2
ASSQGLTSGHTDTQY
>TRBV5-1|-
ASRVVGGNTEAF
>TRBV6-5|-
ASSYSRDNYGYT
>TRBV7-8|-
ASSRKGQPQH
>TRBV12-2|-
ASRLAQRGKGANVLT
>TRBV5-1|-
ASSLAPRGVGNSPLH
>TRBV30|-
AWSGGRDNQPQH
>TRBV2|-
ASGGRLLGGQF
>TRBV27|-
ASSLGGTGRGGGYT
>TRBV7-9|TRBD1
ASSNSGTGGVMNTEAF
>TRBV30|-
AWSADFQETQY
>TRBV5-6|-
ASSLWMSRNSPLH
>TRBV7-6|TRBD1
ASSLGQGANQPQH
>TRBV7-7|TRBD2
ASSALLAGGTGELF
>TRBV29-1|-
SAESSGWYEQY
>TRBV5-4|-
ASSSGAGTYGYT
>TRBV7-2|-
ASSPEGQRETQY
>TRBV5-1|TRBD1
ASRQGQPNTEAF
>TRBV28|TRBD1
ASSPYHRGQARGYT
>TRBV6-1|-
ASSPMTARYGYT
>TRBV19|TRBD1
ASSIDRQGALVNTEAF
>TRBV18|TRBD1
ASSLSTGNSNQPQH
>TRBV11-2|-
ASSPPTSRTDTQY
>TRBV27|TRBD1
ATRGGTYNSPLH
>TRBV19|-
ASSTSGGSPEAF
>TRBV5-8|-
ASSLRSGLGNQPQH
>TRBV2|-
ASSVLYSNQPQH
>TRBV3-1/TRBV3-2|TRBD1
ASTLGTGVNTIY
>TRBV6-5|-
ASSTVPGANVLT
>TRBV7-9|-
ASSPRDKVF
>TRBV6-2/TRBV6-3|TRBD1
ASSTGTGYEQY
>TRBV28|TRBD1
ASSLATGVGSYEQY
>TRBV30|-
AWSPLRPFEETQY
>TRBV10-3|TRBD1
AIREMDRGWDEQY
>TRBV5-8|TRBD1
ASSLPGQGRKGATEAF
>TRBV27|TRBD1
ASSPHRGYPNGYT
>TRBV3-1/TRBV3-2|TRBD1
ASSPAAGGYGYT
>TRBV7-8|-
ASSLQALNTGELF
>TRBV3-1/TRBV3-2|-
ASSQGAGIAEAF
>TRBV27|-
ASSLNPTGLTYNEQF
>TRBV5-4|TRBD1
ASRDRSTDTQY
>TRBV25-1|-
ASSELDSVRGNEQF
>TRBV30|TRBD1
ACIDREIYGYT
>TRBV18|-
ASSDPTGGNEKLF
>TRBV12-3/TRBV12-4|-
ASSYTVNEKLF
>TRBV12-1|-
ASSQRGGGLYGYT
>TRBV3-1/TRBV3-2|-
ASSRGLSQGGYGYT
>TRBV2|TRBD1
AITGGASNTEAF
>TRBV6-6|-
ASQGSPYEQY
>TRBV7-7|-
ASSLGGSYNEQF
>TRBV7-9|-
ASSLAAGAPLG
>TRBV5-1|TRBD2
ASSWESGATGGEQY
>TRBV5-1|TRBD1
ASSRGVGQGIEKLF
>TRBV2|-
ASRASDRNTGELF
>TRBV2|-
ASSNHRADTQY